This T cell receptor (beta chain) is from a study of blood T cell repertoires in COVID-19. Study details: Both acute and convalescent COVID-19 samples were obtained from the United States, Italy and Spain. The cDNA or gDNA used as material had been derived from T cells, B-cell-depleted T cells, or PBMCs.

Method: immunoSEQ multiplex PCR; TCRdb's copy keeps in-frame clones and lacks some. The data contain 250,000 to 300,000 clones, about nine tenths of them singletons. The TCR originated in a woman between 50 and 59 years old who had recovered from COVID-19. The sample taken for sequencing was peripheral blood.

The chain's CDR3 is CASSEGMAETQYF. CDR3 DNA sequence: TGCGCCAGCAGCGAGGGTATGGCAGAGACCCAGTACTTC. The chain has TRBV5-1 and TRBJ2-5, with D possibly matching TRBD2 (5 bases). The CDR3 covers 13 residues. Trimming removed 4 bases from V and 4 bases from J, with 11 bases in between. The germline CDR1 and CDR2 sequences are SGHRS and YFSETQ.